This T cell receptor beta chain stems from a study of control samples from healthy donors and cancer patients. Produced via immunoSEQ multiplex PCR; TCRdb's table is partial and in-frame only. The sample records more than 120,000 clones, 91% being singletons. This clone has a single count. The CDR3 consists of 17 residues. Germline V CDR1 and CDR2: KGHDR, SFDVKD. Trimming at V came to 6 bases and at J to 0 bases, leaving 6 bases not matched to a gene. The chain links TRBV24-1 to TRBJ2-1; TRBD2 aligns across 11 bases. What was sequenced was blood. The receptor was isolated from a man between 25 and 39 years old in good health. CDR3 region: CATSSPLAGGSYNEQFF. As DNA, the CDR3 is TGTGCCACCAGTTCCCCGCTAGCGGGGGGCTCCTACAATGAGCAGTTCTTC.